This T cell receptor beta chain was sequenced in a study of CD8+ T cells in alopecia areata (dated by TCRdb to 2016 to 2019). In terms of the full investigation: The study used high-throughput TCRbeta sequencing to examine T cell clonal expansion in alopecia areata, in both the C3H/HeJ mouse model and human patients. In humans, TCRbeta sequencing was performed on scalp tissue and on sorted CD4+ and CD8+ peripheral blood T cells from healthy controls and from patients with patchy or totalis/universalis alopecia areata. Clonality in the scalp was compared among normal scalp (n=4), patchy alopecia areata scalp (n=8), and alopecia totalis/universalis scalp (n=8). RNA was extracted with the PAXgene miRNA kit for fixed scalp, the miRNeasy kit for PBMCs, and the RNeasy kit for mouse skin. TCRbeta CDR3 regions were amplified by immunoSEQ multiplex PCR using 35 Vbeta forward and 13 Jbeta reverse primers.

This clone came up a few times. What antigen it recognizes has not been identified. Nothing much larger sits one base from this clone, and base qualities are not available. PBMCs were separated by density centrifugation and stained for CD3, CD4 and CD8, after which CD4+ and CD8+ T cells were sorted on a FACSAria. Scalp biopsies and blood samples were provided by unaffected controls. The method was the immunoSEQ multiplex PCR assay. RNA was extracted from all samples and reverse transcribed into cDNA as template for TCR sequencing. First-strand cDNA was synthesized using SuperScript III with a 2:1 mix of oligo-dT and random hexamers. Amplification bias was assessed with a synthetic immune receptor repertoire, and residual bias was removed computationally. In the source study's methods: Raw reads were preprocessed to remove errors, and CDR3 was defined by IMGT conventions from the conserved cysteine to phenylalanine. To get clonality, Shannon entropy was normalized by log2 of the number of productive unique TCRs and the result was subtracted from 1. Whether scalp clones were CD4 or CD8 was inferred by matching scalp TCRbeta sequences against CD4 and CD8 repertoires sorted from blood. Entries here come from immuneACCESS through TCRdb and include only in-frame sequences with V and J called. Some clones fail to appear in such tables; in the studies checked, an unresolved V gene covers under half of the shortfall, and the cause of the remainder is unknown. The DNA gave D and trimming, while V, J and clone size come from that table. The sample table holds over 150,000 clones, of which roughly three fifths were seen once. 4.9% of the sample belongs to the ten largest clones.

From its cysteine to its phenylalanine, the CDR3 spans 14 amino acids. CDR3 DNA only is kept here, 42 bases in frame from base 1. Trimming costs V 1 base and J 5 bases, and their ends lie 12 bases apart. The germline V gene yields SQVTM for CDR1 and ANQGSEA for CDR2. Points the paper makes about the study in general: Resident alphabeta T cells in normal human skin are also sequenced, complicating scalp TCR repertoire analysis, unlike mouse skin dominated by gammadelta T cells. Shared TCR sequences between patients were less evident than in mice, which may be partly attributable to HLA diversity in the patient population. Lesional scalp, especially in alopecia totalis/universalis, showed higher clonality and more expanded CD8+ clones than normal scalp, suggesting antigenic drive.

The receptor was isolated from a human donor in good health. The sequence links TRBV29-1 to TRBJ2-1; the D gene assignment is ambiguous. The sample consisted of CD8+ T cells sorted from blood. CDR3 sequence: CSVEAKDVDNEQFF. The sequence in DNA is TGCAGCGTTGAAGCTAAAGACGTGGACAATGAGCAGTTCTTC.